A single sample is the source of the 6 T cell receptor beta chains below, sequenced in a study of control samples from healthy donors and cancer patients. Profiling relied on immunoSEQ multiplex PCR, and the TCRdb table lists in-frame clones only, not all of them. The sample holds fewer than 85,000 clones; 75% to 95% are singletons and the top ten take more than 15%. Sequencing input: blood. These receptors were collected from a man aged 30 to 45 in good health.

This chain links TRBV11-2 with TRBJ2-5; D remains unclear. Germline CDR1 SGHAT, CDR2 FQNNGV. Trimming removed 4 bases from V and 1 base from J, with 13 bases in between. The CDR3 extends over 15 amino acids. CDR3 residues: CASSYLWKFQETQYF. CDR3 DNA sequence: TGTGCCAGCAGCTATCTGTGGAAGTTCCAAGAGACCCAGTACTTC.

This clone was recorded once. The genes are TRBV7-2 and TRBJ2-3; D is ambiguous. Trimming stripped 8 bases from V and 2 bases from J, with 11 bases between. CDR3 length: 13 amino acids. The V gene's germline CDR1 is SGHTA and CDR2 FQGNSA. CDR3 bases: TGTGCCAGCTCCCCCGCCCTCACAGATACGCAGTATTTT. Its translation: CASSPALTDTQYF.

The chain employs TRBV6-5 and TRBJ2-5; 8 nucleotides line up with TRBD1. CDR3 length: 14 residues. Looked up from germline, CDR1 is MNHEY and CDR2 is SVGAGI. J gave up 5 bases and V 7 bases, and 9 bases lay outside the gene matches. The CDR3 region has the DNA TGTGCCAGCACATCCAGGGGGCGCACGGAGACCCAGTACTTC. It encodes CASTSRGRTETQYF.

The rearrangement uses TRBV7-7 and TRBJ2-3, with D perhaps assigned TRBD1 or TRBD2 (5 bases each). The CDR3 has 15 amino acids. The germline V gene encodes CDR1 SSHAT and CDR2 FNYEAQ (reference sequence). V was pared by 5 bases and J by 0 bases, with 12 bases between. The CDR3 here is CASSPLGDSTDTQYF. As DNA, the CDR3 is TGTGCCAGCAGCCCATTGGGGGACAGCACAGATACGCAGTATTTT. The full variable domain, completed using reference TRBV7-7 and TRBJ2-3, is GAGVSQSPRYKVTKRGQDVTLRCDPISSHATLYWYQQALGQGPEFLTYFNYEAQPDKSGLPSDRFSAERPEGSISTLTIQRTEQRDSAMYRCASSPLGDSTDTQYFGPGTRLTVL.

The V gene is TRBV30, the J gene TRBJ2-7; the D gene is possibly TRBD1 (6 bases). The CDR3 contains 12 residues. V lost 3 bases, J lost 5 bases, and 11 bases lay in between. From germline, CDR1 is GTSNPN and CDR2 SVGIG (reference sequence). CDR3 residues: CAWSFRGDEQYF. The CDR3 nucleotides read TGTGCCTGGAGCTTCAGGGGAGACGAGCAGTACTTC.

The chain combines TRBV12-3 or TRBV12-4 with TRBJ2-2, with D unclear. The CDR3 is made up of 13 amino acids. The V end lost 4 bases, the J end lost 1 base, and 4 bases lay between the germline ends. The CDR3 spells CASSSRNTGELFF. The DNA for the CDR3 is TGTGCCAGCAGTTCAAGGAACACCGGGGAGCTGTTTTTT.